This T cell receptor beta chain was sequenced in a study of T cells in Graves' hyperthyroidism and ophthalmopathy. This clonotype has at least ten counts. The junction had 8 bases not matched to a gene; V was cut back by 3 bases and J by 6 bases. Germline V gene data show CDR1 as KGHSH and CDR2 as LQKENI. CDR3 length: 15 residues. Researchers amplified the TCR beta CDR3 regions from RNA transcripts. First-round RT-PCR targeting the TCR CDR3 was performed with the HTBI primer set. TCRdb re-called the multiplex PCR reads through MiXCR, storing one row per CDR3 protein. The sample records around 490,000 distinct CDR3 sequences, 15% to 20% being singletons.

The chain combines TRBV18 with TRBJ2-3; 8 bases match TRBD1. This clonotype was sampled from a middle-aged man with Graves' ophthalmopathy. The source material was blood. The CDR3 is CASSPPGQEGDTQYF. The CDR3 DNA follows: TGTGCCAGCTCACCTCCGGGACAGGAGGGGGATACGCAGTATTTT.